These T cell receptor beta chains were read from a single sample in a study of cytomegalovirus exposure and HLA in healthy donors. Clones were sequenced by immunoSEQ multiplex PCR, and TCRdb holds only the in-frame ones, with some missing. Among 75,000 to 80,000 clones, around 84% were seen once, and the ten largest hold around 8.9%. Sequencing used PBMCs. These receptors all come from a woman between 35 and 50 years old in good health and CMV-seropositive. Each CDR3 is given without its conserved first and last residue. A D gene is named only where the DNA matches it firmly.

cdr3_aa: ARSLSTSAGDTQY
v_call: TRBV5-3
d_call: TRBD2
j_call: TRBJ2-3

cdr3_aa: AISALAGGLGTGELF
v_call: TRBV10-3
d_call: TRBD2
j_call: TRBJ2-2

cdr3_aa: ASRPPGELEAF
v_call: TRBV7-9
d_call: -
j_call: TRBJ1-1

cdr3_aa: SVGGGLEQY
v_call: TRBV29-1
d_call: -
j_call: TRBJ2-7

cdr3_aa: ASSWEERNYEQY
v_call: TRBV5-1
d_call: -
j_call: TRBJ2-7

cdr3_aa: ASSLDREKPQH
v_call: TRBV18
d_call: TRBD1
j_call: TRBJ1-5

cdr3_aa: ASSDPRESSYNEQF
v_call: TRBV2
d_call: -
j_call: TRBJ2-1

cdr3_aa: ASKSPQGRYGYT
v_call: TRBV19
d_call: -
j_call: TRBJ1-2

cdr3_aa: ASSLSSSENYGYT
v_call: TRBV5-5
d_call: -
j_call: TRBJ1-2

cdr3_aa: ASSKAETGEGTGDTDTQY
v_call: TRBV21-1
d_call: -
j_call: TRBJ2-3

cdr3_aa: ASSLGPTGAEQY
v_call: TRBV11-3
d_call: TRBD1
j_call: TRBJ2-7

cdr3_aa: ASNVGQRGEKLF
v_call: TRBV19
d_call: -
j_call: TRBJ1-4

cdr3_aa: ASSRTGDFAEAF
v_call: TRBV6-6
d_call: TRBD1
j_call: TRBJ1-1

cdr3_aa: ASSLQETQY
v_call: TRBV5-6
d_call: -
j_call: TRBJ2-5

cdr3_aa: ASSPPLRREDSGASSSGANVLT
v_call: TRBV18
d_call: TRBD2
j_call: TRBJ2-6

cdr3_aa: ASSFGADEQY
v_call: TRBV5-1
d_call: -
j_call: TRBJ2-7

cdr3_aa: AILAGGDYNEQF
v_call: TRBV28
d_call: TRBD2
j_call: TRBJ2-1

cdr3_aa: ASSGGQSTYEQY
v_call: TRBV5-4
d_call: -
j_call: TRBJ2-7

cdr3_aa: ASTPAGPTREQY
v_call: TRBV6-5
d_call: -
j_call: TRBJ2-7

cdr3_aa: ASSLGDRTNEKLF
v_call: TRBV7-7
d_call: TRBD1
j_call: TRBJ1-4

cdr3_aa: ASSREPQGSGYT
v_call: TRBV27
d_call: -
j_call: TRBJ1-2

cdr3_aa: SSSLAQRSSPLH
v_call: TRBV7-9
d_call: -
j_call: TRBJ1-6

cdr3_aa: ASSGTGTNEQY
v_call: TRBV19
d_call: TRBD1
j_call: TRBJ2-7

cdr3_aa: ASSWGERRNPGELF
v_call: TRBV7-8
d_call: -
j_call: TRBJ2-2

cdr3_aa: ASSLGVAGARETQY
v_call: TRBV7-8
d_call: TRBD2
j_call: TRBJ2-5

cdr3_aa: ASSQDGLAGVREQF
v_call: TRBV4-1
d_call: TRBD2
j_call: TRBJ2-1

cdr3_aa: ASSWGGGAPYEQY
v_call: TRBV7-9
d_call: TRBD2
j_call: TRBJ2-7

cdr3_aa: ASSGRVGRTDTQY
v_call: TRBV13
d_call: TRBD2
j_call: TRBJ2-3

cdr3_aa: ASGKGQGAYEQY
v_call: TRBV19
d_call: TRBD1
j_call: TRBJ2-7

cdr3_aa: FKQNAAYEQY
v_call: TRBV6-5
d_call: -
j_call: TRBJ2-7

cdr3_aa: ASSRTSTTGELF
v_call: TRBV7-2
d_call: TRBD2
j_call: TRBJ2-2

cdr3_aa: ASSRRQGAIRGDTQY
v_call: TRBV11-3
d_call: TRBD1
j_call: TRBJ2-3

cdr3_aa: ASGELSGNTIY
v_call: TRBV5-4
d_call: -
j_call: TRBJ1-3

cdr3_aa: ASSGGEGMNTEAF
v_call: TRBV10-2
d_call: -
j_call: TRBJ1-1

cdr3_aa: SVEGGDGTEAF
v_call: TRBV29-1
d_call: -
j_call: TRBJ1-1

cdr3_aa: ASSFAGNTEAF
v_call: TRBV6-5
d_call: -
j_call: TRBJ1-1

cdr3_aa: ASSQDPDRGKYEQY
v_call: TRBV4-1
d_call: TRBD1
j_call: TRBJ2-7

cdr3_aa: ASSLSGAGINIQY
v_call: TRBV27
d_call: -
j_call: TRBJ2-4

cdr3_aa: SSSLTGQNSPLH
v_call: TRBV7-9
d_call: -
j_call: TRBJ1-6

cdr3_aa: ASSQVRGSSQETQY
v_call: TRBV4-2
d_call: -
j_call: TRBJ2-5

cdr3_aa: ASSQGPPGTGPNEQF
v_call: TRBV4-1
d_call: TRBD1
j_call: TRBJ2-1

cdr3_aa: ASSDHPSGGKTQY
v_call: TRBV25-1
d_call: TRBD1
j_call: TRBJ2-5

cdr3_aa: ATSRDSSSYNSPLH
v_call: TRBV15
d_call: -
j_call: TRBJ1-6

cdr3_aa: ASSSPWGAGANVLT
v_call: TRBV4-2
d_call: -
j_call: TRBJ2-6

cdr3_aa: ASSQTGFLNTEAF
v_call: TRBV25-1
d_call: -
j_call: TRBJ1-1

cdr3_aa: SVEEGGIGYGYT
v_call: TRBV29-1
d_call: -
j_call: TRBJ1-2

cdr3_aa: ASSPMTSGSTDTQY
v_call: TRBV28
d_call: TRBD2
j_call: TRBJ2-3

cdr3_aa: ASRPQGSYNSPLH
v_call: TRBV7-9
d_call: -
j_call: TRBJ1-6

cdr3_aa: SATGVDEQY
v_call: TRBV20-1
d_call: -
j_call: TRBJ2-7

cdr3_aa: ASSLRYTQQY
v_call: TRBV13
d_call: -
j_call: TRBJ2-7

cdr3_aa: ASREERRGGEKLF
v_call: TRBV6-1
d_call: -
j_call: TRBJ1-4

cdr3_aa: ASSLNSGTDTQY
v_call: TRBV7-3
d_call: TRBD2
j_call: TRBJ2-3

cdr3_aa: ASSLAGTGSYNEQF
v_call: TRBV5-6
d_call: TRBD1
j_call: TRBJ2-1

cdr3_aa: ASSTGTGHEQF
v_call: TRBV19
d_call: TRBD1
j_call: TRBJ2-1

cdr3_aa: ASSLAQGTYEQY
v_call: TRBV5-1
d_call: -
j_call: TRBJ2-7

cdr3_aa: ASSDLSGPTGELF
v_call: TRBV6-4
d_call: -
j_call: TRBJ2-2

cdr3_aa: SALTSGGGNEQF
v_call: TRBV29-1
d_call: TRBD2
j_call: TRBJ2-1

cdr3_aa: ASEEGGSGETQY
v_call: TRBV19
d_call: TRBD2
j_call: TRBJ2-5